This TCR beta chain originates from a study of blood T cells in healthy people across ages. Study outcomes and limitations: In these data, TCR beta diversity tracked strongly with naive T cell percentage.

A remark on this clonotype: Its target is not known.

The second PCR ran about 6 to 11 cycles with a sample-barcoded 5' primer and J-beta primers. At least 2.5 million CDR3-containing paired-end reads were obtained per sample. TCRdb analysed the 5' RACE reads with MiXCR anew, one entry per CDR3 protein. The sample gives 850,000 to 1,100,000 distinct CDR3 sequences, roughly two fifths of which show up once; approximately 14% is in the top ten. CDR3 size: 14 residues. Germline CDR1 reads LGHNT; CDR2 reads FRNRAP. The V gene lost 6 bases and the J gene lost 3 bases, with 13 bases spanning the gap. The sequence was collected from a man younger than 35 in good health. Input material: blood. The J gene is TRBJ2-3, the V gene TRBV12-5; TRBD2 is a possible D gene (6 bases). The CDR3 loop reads CASGRGSQTDTQYF. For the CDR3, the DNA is TGTGCTAGTGGCCGGGGGAGCCAAACAGATACGCAGTATTTT.